This TCR beta chain was profiled in a study of blood T cells in healthy people across ages. The study's findings and limits: PBMC samples, being unsorted, prevented any conclusive comparison of naive and antigen-experienced cells. Observed TCR beta diversity showed a strong correlation with the percentage of naive T cells as measured by flow cytometry. It was not known whether donors were CMV positive (a possible confounder of expanded clonotype changes).

Isolated per sample were at least 7 million PBMCs. A note on this clonotype: The antigen remains unidentified.

The second PCR ran about 6 to 11 cycles with a sample-barcoded 5' primer and J-beta primers. Via MiXCR, TCRdb re-called the 5' RACE reads, giving one row per CDR3 protein. The data show 550,000 to 600,000 distinct CDR3 sequences, roughly a quarter seen once. CDR1 and CDR2 (germline): SGHAT, FQNNGV. The V segment lost 2 bases and the J segment 1 base; nucleotides outside the gene matches: 5. This CDR3 region has 15 residues. This receptor was identified in a woman in her 70s in good health. Sequences were obtained from blood. The chain couples TRBV11-2 to TRBJ2-7; 7 bases match TRBD2. In DNA form, the CDR3 reads TGTGCCAGCAGCTTATCTAGCGGTAATTCCTACGAGCAGTACTTC. Its translation is CASSLSSGNSYEQYF.